This T cell receptor (beta chain) was found in a study of blood T cell repertoires in COVID-19. Study background: Recovery meant two consecutive negative NP/OP PCR tests, professional clearance, or resolved symptoms. COVID-19 samples collected from the United States, Italy and Spain covered acute and convalescent phases.

V was trimmed by 9 bases and J by 5 bases, leaving 10 bases between them. The CDR3 has 11 residues. CDR1 is LNHNV, CDR2 YYDKDF, per germline (reference sequence). Measured with immunoSEQ multiplex PCR; TCRdb has only the in-frame clones, and not every one. The data show around 140,000 clones, 84% seen once. Assignments of participants to cohorts depended upon their own reported clinical history. The gene calls are TRBV15 and TRBJ2-5; no reliable D call. The receptor's source is a man in his fifties or sixties in a cohort exposed to, infected with or recovered from COVID-19 (not recorded which). The specimen sequenced was PBMCs or T cells enriched from blood (not recorded which). CDR3 sequence reads: CATATFETQYF. Here the CDR3 DNA reads TGTGCCACGGCAACCTTCGAGACCCAGTACTTC.